Presented here are 20 T cell receptor beta chains from one specimen sequenced in a study of T cell responses to AZD1222 COVID-19 vaccine. TCRdb's copy holds only in-frame clones and misses some; the assay was immunoSEQ multiplex PCR. Of tens of thousands of clones detected, around 90% appear once; the ten largest clones hold almost 8.5%. Specimen: peripheral blood, collected on day 0 of AZD1222 vaccination. Receptors originate from an adult in good health.

This chain uses TRBV15 with TRBJ1-5; D uncertain. CDR1 is LNHNV, CDR2 YYDKDF, per germline (reference sequence). Trimming stripped 0 bases from V and 4 bases from J, with 7 bases between. This CDR3 comprises 14 residues. CDR3 sequence: CATSRDRGNQPQHF. CDR3 bases: TGTGCCACCAGCAGAGATCGTGGGAATCAGCCCCAGCATTTT.

This chain connects TRBV5-5 to TRBJ1-4, with D unclear. The germline gives CDR1 SGHKS, CDR2 YYEKEE (reference sequence). This CDR3 has 17 amino acids. Trimming shortened V by 0 bases and J by 4 bases, and 16 bases separated the two germline ends. CDR3 loop: CASSLDSQLDINEKLFF. Written as DNA, the CDR3 is TGTGCCAGCAGCTTGGACAGCCAACTGGATATTAATGAAAAACTGTTTTTT.

The V call is TRBV4-3, the J call TRBJ1-4; weak D call: TRBD1 (5 bases). The V and J ends lost 2 bases and 7 bases respectively, with 11 bases between them. Germline V lookup: CDR1 LGHNA, CDR2 YSLEER. The CDR3 runs to 14 residues. The CDR3 is CASSQSRQGEKLFF. In DNA, the CDR3 is TGCGCCAGCAGCCAATCTCGCCAGGGTGAAAAACTGTTTTTT.

This chain links TRBV3-1 (or the pseudogene TRBV3-2) with TRBJ1-6; D gene unclear. V lost 0 bases to trimming and J lost 9 bases, with 12 bases between them. This CDR3 spans 15 amino acids. Germline V gives CDR1 LGHDT, CDR2 YNNKEL (reference sequence). CDR3 loop: CASSQDWTQTSPLHF. The CDR3 DNA is TGTGCCAGCAGCCAAGATTGGACCCAAACTTCACCCCTCCACTTT.

V is TRBV10-1 and J is TRBJ1-1; 7 positions agree with TRBD1. V lost 7 bases and J lost 1; bases outside the gene matches: 12. There are 16 residues in the CDR3. Per germline, CDR1 WNHNN and CDR2 SYGVQD (reference sequence). In DNA, the CDR3 is TGCGCCAGCACCCGTGACGGGGGACAGCCGAACACTGAAGCTTTCTTT. It specifies CASTRDGGQPNTEAFF.

The J gene is TRBJ2-2, the V gene TRBV5-1; possibly TRBD1 for D (6 bases). The germline V gene encodes CDR1 SGHRS and CDR2 YFSETQ. V was clipped by 9 bases and J by 0 bases, with 9 bases between them. CDR3 length: 13 amino acids. CDR3 residues: CATGQSNTGELFF. CDR3 DNA: TGCGCCACCGGACAGTCGAACACCGGGGAGCTGTTTTTT.

The chain links TRBV16 to TRBJ2-7; 8 nucleotides align to TRBD1. The CDR3 spans 14 residues. V was clipped by 2 bases and J by 7 bases; unmatched bases: 7. CDR1 is KGHSY and CDR2 is FQNENV in the germline V gene. In nucleotides, the CDR3 is TGTGCCAGCAGCCAAAAACGGGACAGGTCTGAGCAGTACTTC. This translates into CASSQKRDRSEQYF.

This rearrangement joins TRBV4-1 to TRBJ1-5; the D is unclear. V gave up 1 base and J gave up 0 bases, with 16 bases separating them. The CDR3 covers 18 residues. From germline, CDR1 is MGHRA and CDR2 YSYEKL. DNA of the CDR3: TGCGCCAGCAGCCAAGGATCTCCGGCGAGTTATAGCAATCAGCCCCAGCATTTT. This codes for CASSQGSPASYSNQPQHF.

The rearrangement uses TRBV19 and TRBJ1-5; D is unclear. The length of the CDR3 is 12 residues. CDR1 and CDR2 from the germline V gene are LNHDA and SQIVND (reference sequence). V was cut by 6 bases and J by 3 bases, with 6 bases left in between. CDR3 region: CASRQSNQPQHF. CDR3 nucleotide sequence: TGTGCCAGTAGACAGTCCAATCAGCCCCAGCATTTT.

The gene calls are TRBV3-1 (or the pseudogene TRBV3-2) and TRBJ2-3; the match to TRBD2 covers 7 bases. CDR1 and CDR2 from the germline V gene are LGHDT and YNNKEL (reference sequence). The J segment lost 6 bases and the V segment lost 1 base, leaving 7 bases of the junction unmatched. This CDR3 has 15 amino acids. CDR3 protein: CASSQGGGSSDTQYF. The CDR3 DNA reads as TGTGCCAGCAGCCAAGGGGGGGGTAGCTCTGATACGCAGTATTTT.

This clone was seen ten or more times. This chain connects TRBV4-1 to TRBJ1-4, with D maybe TRBD1 (5 bases). Germline CDR1 and CDR2: MGHRA and YSYEKL. V was pared by 8 bases and J by 2 bases, with 15 bases between. The CDR3 has 15 residues. CDR3 bases: TGCGCCAGCGCCACCGTCGGGACGACTAATGAAAAACTGTTTTTT. Translated: CASATVGTTNEKLFF.

This chain connects TRBV11-3 to TRBJ1-2; possible D gene TRBD1, 5 bases. The V end was cut by 2 bases, the J end by 4 bases, with 8 bases between. The CDR3 consists of 13 residues. The germline V gene has CDR1 SGHNT and CDR2 YENEEA. Here the CDR3 reads CASSLRDGYGYTF. CDR3 nucleotide sequence: TGTGCCAGCAGCTTAAGGGACGGCTATGGCTACACCTTC.

This rearrangement joins TRBV21-1 to TRBJ2-3; no DNA check was done on the table's D call, TRBD2. TRBV21-1 represents a pseudogene. The CDR3 is 17 amino acids. The CDR3 DNA reads TGTGCCAGCAGCACCAGGACTAGCGCGGTGAGTACAGATACGCAGTATTTT. Translating gives CASSTRTSAVSTDTQYF.

V usage is TRBV18 and J usage is TRBJ1-5, with 7 bases that match TRBD1. CDR1 and CDR2 from the germline V gene are KGHSH and LQKENI. This CDR3 is built from 17 residues. The V and J ends lost 5 bases and 0 bases, in that order; junction bases with no gene match: 10. In nucleotides, the CDR3 is TGTGCCAGCTCATCGATAGAGACAGGGAATAGCAATCAGCCCCAGCATTTT. It specifies CASSSIETGNSNQPQHF.

The sample holds one count of this clone. The chain carries TRBV5-1 and TRBJ1-2; no firm D call. Trimming pared 2 bases from V and 5 bases from J, leaving 10 bases between. The CDR3 sequence is 13 residues long. Germline lookup yields CDR1 SGHRS and CDR2 YFSETQ. The CDR3 here is CASSFGERYGYTF. CDR3 in DNA: TGCGCCAGCAGCTTTGGGGAACGGTATGGCTACACCTTC.

V usage is TRBV7-2 and J usage is TRBJ1-6, with D tentatively TRBD1 (6 bases). Trimming removed 5 bases from V and 11 bases from J, with 19 bases in between. The CDR3 is 15 amino acids. Germline assignment: CDR1 SGHTA and CDR2 FQGNSA. CDR3 in amino acids: CASSVPAQGWAPLHF. DNA for the CDR3: TGTGCCAGCAGCGTACCGGCACAGGGTTGGGCACCCCTCCACTTT.

The rearrangement uses TRBV30 and TRBJ2-1; D unclear. This CDR3 contains 13 residues. CDR1 and CDR2 (germline): GTSNPN, SVGIG (reference sequence). The V gene lost 3 bases and the J gene lost 4 bases, with 10 bases spanning the gap. The CDR3 is CAWRSGEYNEQFF. The DNA of the CDR3 is TGTGCCTGGAGGTCCGGCGAGTACAATGAGCAGTTCTTC.

The chain couples TRBV7-9 to TRBJ1-6; TRBD1 matches at 8 bases. After removal of 6 bases from V and 10 bases from J, the junction contained 8 bases not matched to a gene. The CDR3 is 14 residues long. Germline CDR1 reads SEHNR; CDR2 reads FQNEAQ (reference sequence). CDR3 loop: CASSPGQGGSPLHF. The CDR3 DNA reads as TGTGCCAGCAGTCCAGGACAGGGTGGATCACCCCTCCACTTT.

This clone was seen only once. V gene TRBV6-2 or TRBV6-3 combines with J gene TRBJ1-5; 9 bases match TRBD1. This CDR3 has 15 amino acids. The V and J ends lost 5 bases and 5 bases, in that order; junction bases with no gene match: 7. Germline V lookup: CDR1 MNHEY, CDR2 SVGEGT. The CDR3 DNA reads as TGTGCCAGCAGTACCGAGGACAGGGGAGATCAGCCCCAGCATTTT. It translates to CASSTEDRGDQPQHF.

V usage is TRBV11-2 and J usage is TRBJ2-5; TRBD2 matches 7 bases. V gave up 1 base and J gave up 1 base; unmatched junction bases: 6. This CDR3 has 16 residues. Germline V gives CDR1 SGHAT, CDR2 FQNNGV. The chain's CDR3 is CASSLGTRGVQETQYF. CDR3 in DNA: TGTGCCAGCAGCTTAGGGACCCGGGGGGTCCAAGAGACCCAGTACTTC. Full variable domain (outside the CDR3, taken from reference TRBV11-2 and TRBJ2-5): EAGVAQSPRYKIIEKRQSVAFWCNPISGHATLYWYQQILGQGPKLLIQFQNNGVVDDSQLPKDRFSAERLKGVDSTLKIQPAKLEDSAVYLCASSLGTRGVQETQYFGPGTRLLVL.